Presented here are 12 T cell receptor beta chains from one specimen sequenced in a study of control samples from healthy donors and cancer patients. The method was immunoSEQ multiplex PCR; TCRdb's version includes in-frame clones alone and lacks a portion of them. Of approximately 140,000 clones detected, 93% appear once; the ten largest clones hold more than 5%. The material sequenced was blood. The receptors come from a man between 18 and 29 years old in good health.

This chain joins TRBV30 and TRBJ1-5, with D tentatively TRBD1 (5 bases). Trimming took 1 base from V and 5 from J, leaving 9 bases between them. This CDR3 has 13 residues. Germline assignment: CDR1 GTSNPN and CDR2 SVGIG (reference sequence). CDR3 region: CAWSGDDYQPQHF. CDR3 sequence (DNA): TGTGCCTGGAGTGGGGACGATTATCAGCCCCAGCATTTT.

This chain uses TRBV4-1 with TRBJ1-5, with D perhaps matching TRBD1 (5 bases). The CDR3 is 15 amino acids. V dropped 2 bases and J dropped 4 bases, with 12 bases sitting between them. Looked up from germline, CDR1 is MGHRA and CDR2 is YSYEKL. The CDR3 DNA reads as TGCGCCAGCAGCCAATCGGGGACCGTGAATCAGCCCCAGCATTTT. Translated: CASSQSGTVNQPQHF.

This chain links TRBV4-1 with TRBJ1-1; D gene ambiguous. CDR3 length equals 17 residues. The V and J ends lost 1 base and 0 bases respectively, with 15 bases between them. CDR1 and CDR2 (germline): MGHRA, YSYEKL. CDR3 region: CASSQGPGGGMNTEAFF. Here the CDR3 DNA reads TGCGCCAGCAGCCAAGGTCCCGGTGGAGGTATGAACACTGAAGCTTTCTTT.

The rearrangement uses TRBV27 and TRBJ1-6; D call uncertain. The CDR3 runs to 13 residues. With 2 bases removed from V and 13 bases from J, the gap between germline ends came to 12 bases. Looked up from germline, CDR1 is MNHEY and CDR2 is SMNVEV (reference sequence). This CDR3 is CASSLPGFGPLHF. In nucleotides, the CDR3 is TGTGCCAGCAGTTTACCAGGCTTTGGGCCCCTCCACTTT.

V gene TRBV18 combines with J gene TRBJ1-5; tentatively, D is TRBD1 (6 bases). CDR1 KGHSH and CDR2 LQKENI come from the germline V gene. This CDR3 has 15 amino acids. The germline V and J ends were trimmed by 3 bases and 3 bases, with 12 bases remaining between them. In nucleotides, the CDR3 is TGTGCCAGCTCACCTGACGACAGGCCCAATCAGCCCCAGCATTTT. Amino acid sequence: CASSPDDRPNQPQHF.

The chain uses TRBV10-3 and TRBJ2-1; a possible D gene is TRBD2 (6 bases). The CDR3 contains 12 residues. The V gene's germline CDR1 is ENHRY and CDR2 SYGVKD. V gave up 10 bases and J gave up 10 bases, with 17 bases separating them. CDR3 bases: TGTGCCACCACCTCGGCGGGGTTGGAGCAGTTCTTC. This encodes CATTSAGLEQFF.

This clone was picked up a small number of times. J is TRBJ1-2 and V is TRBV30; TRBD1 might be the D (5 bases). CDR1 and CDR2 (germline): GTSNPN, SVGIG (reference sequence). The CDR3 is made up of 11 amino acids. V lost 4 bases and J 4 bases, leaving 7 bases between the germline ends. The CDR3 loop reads CAWTDSYGYTF. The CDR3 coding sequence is TGTGCCTGGACCGACAGCTATGGCTACACCTTC.

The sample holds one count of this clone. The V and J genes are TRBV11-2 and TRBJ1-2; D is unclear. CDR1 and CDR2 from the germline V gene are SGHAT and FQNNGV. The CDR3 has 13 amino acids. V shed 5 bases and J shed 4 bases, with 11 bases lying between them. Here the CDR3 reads CASSLGHSYGYTF. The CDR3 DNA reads TGTGCCAGCAGCCTAGGCCACTCCTATGGCTACACCTTC.

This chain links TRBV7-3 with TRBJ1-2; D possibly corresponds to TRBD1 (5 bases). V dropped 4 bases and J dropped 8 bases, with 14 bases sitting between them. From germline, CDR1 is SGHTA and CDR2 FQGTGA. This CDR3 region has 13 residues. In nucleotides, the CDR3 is TGTGCCAGCAGCTGGGGCCCCGAGGAGGGCTACACCTTC. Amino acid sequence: CASSWGPEEGYTF.

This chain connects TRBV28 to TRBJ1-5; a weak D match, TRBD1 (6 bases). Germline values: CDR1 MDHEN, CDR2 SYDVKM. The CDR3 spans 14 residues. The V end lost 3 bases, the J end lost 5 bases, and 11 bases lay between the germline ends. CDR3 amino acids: CASSFYRADQPQHF. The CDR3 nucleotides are TGTGCCAGCAGTTTTTACAGGGCGGATCAGCCCCAGCATTTT.

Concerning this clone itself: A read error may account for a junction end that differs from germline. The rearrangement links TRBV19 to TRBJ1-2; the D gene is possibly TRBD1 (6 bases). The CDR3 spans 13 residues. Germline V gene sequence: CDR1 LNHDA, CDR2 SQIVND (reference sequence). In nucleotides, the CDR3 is TGTGTCAGTAGGGGGGCTATGGACTATGGCTACACCTTC. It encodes CVSRGAMDYGYTF.

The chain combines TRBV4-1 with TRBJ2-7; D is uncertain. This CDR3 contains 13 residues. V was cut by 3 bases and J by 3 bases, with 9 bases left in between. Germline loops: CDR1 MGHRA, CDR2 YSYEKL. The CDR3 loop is CASSHQKDYEQYF. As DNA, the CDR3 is TGCGCCAGCAGCCATCAAAAGGACTACGAGCAGTACTTC.